This record concerns one T cell receptor beta chain sequence. Next came a second PCR, run for about 7 to 12 cycles, which used a sample-barcoded 5' primer along with a J-beta primer mix. Every individual sample yielded 2.5 million or more paired-end reads (each containing CDR3). Via MiXCR, TCRdb re-called the 5' RACE reads, giving one row per CDR3 protein. The repertoire holds about 580,000 distinct CDR3 sequences, with more than 45% as singletons. These data come from a study of blood T cells in healthy people across ages. Each donor was a healthy Caucasian individual from Russia, aged roughly 6 to 95. The CDR3 runs 14 residues. Trimming cost V 7 bases and J 4 bases, with 16 bases left between them. Germline values: CDR1 SEHNR, CDR2 FQNEAQ (reference sequence).

The chain carries TRBV7-9 and TRBJ1-1, with D hard to call. Material: blood. The sequence was obtained from an older man in good health. The CDR3 region has the DNA TGTGCCAGCACCCTTAGATCGGGAGGCACTGAAGCTTTCTTT. Translated: CASTLRSGGTEAFF.